This T cell receptor beta chain was sequenced in a study of blood T cell repertoires in COVID-19. Across the whole study: Both acute and convalescent COVID-19 samples were obtained from the United States, Italy and Spain. Sources were T cells, B-cell-depleted T cells, or PBMCs; the material itself was cDNA or gDNA.

Source study methods: How many nucleated cells were present was estimated from reference gene primer amplification. TCRdb's copy holds only in-frame clones and misses some; the assay was immunoSEQ multiplex PCR. V, J and clone size are taken as reported in that table, and D and trimming were inferred from the DNA itself. Of approximately 150,000 clones listed, around 76% were seen once; the top ten hold approximately 8.7%. This clone was recorded once. The sample consisted of peripheral blood. The receptor was derived from a woman in her 70s with acute or convalescent COVID-19.

The CDR3 bases are TGTGCCAGTAGTATAGGGGCAGCCCAGTACCAAGAGACCCAGTACTTC. Translation: CASSIGAAQYQETQYF. The V call is TRBV19, the J call TRBJ2-5; D gene uncertain. With 1 base removed from V and 0 bases from J, the gap between germline ends came to 12 bases. Germline V gene lookup returns CDR1 LNHDA and CDR2 SQIVND (reference sequence). The CDR3 has 16 amino acids.